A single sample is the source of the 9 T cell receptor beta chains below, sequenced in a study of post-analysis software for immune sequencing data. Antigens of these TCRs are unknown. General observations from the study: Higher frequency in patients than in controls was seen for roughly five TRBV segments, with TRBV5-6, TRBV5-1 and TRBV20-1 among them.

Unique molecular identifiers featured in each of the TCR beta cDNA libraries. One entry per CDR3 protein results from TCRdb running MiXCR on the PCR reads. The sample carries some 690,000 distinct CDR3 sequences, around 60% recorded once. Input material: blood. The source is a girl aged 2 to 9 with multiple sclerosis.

The CDR3 protein is CSVTVIVGMRHEQYF. In DNA, the CDR3 is TGCAGCGTTACTGTTATAGTAGGCATGAGGCACGAGCAGTACTTC. The chain has TRBV29-1 and TRBJ2-5, with D unclear. The closer fit of TRBJ2-7 to the DNA end suggests the J call may be wrong. Germline V gene data show CDR1 as SQVTM and CDR2 as ANQGSEA. The CDR3 consists of 15 residues.

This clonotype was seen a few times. The DNA of the CDR3 is TGTGCCAGCATGGGGGGCGCGGAGACCCAGTACTTC. As protein: CASMGGAETQYF. The gene calls are TRBV27 and TRBJ2-7; D may match TRBD1 or TRBD2 (6 bases each). The J call may be incorrect, as the DNA end agrees better with TRBJ2-5. From germline, CDR1 is MNHEY and CDR2 SMNVEV (reference sequence). The CDR3 length is 12 residues.

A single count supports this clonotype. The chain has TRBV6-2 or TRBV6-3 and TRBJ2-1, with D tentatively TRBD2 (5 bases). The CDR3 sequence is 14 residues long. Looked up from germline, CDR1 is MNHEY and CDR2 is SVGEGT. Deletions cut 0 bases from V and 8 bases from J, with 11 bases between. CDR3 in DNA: TGTGCCAGCAGTTACTCGACTTCTAGCCATGAGCAGTTCTTC. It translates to CASSYSTSSHEQFF.

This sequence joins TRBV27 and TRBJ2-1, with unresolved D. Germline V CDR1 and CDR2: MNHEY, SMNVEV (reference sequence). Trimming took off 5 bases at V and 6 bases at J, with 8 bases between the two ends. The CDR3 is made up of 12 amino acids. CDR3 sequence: CASSGRSNEQFF. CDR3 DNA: TGTGCCAGCAGTGGGCGTTCCAATGAGCAGTTCTTC.

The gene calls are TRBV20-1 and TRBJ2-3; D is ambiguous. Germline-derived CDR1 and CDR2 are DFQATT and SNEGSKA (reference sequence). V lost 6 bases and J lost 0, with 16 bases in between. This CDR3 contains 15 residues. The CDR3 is CSAPMGGTSTDTQYF. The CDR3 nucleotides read TGCAGTGCCCCTATGGGCGGAACTAGCACAGATACGCAGTATTTT.

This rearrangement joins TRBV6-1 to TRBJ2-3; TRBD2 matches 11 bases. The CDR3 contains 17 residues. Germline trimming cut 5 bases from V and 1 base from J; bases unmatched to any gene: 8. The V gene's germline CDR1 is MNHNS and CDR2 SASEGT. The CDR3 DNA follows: TGTGCCAGCAGTCCTAGCGGGGGGCGAGGGGGCACAGATACGCAGTATTTT. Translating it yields CASSPSGGRGGTDTQYF.

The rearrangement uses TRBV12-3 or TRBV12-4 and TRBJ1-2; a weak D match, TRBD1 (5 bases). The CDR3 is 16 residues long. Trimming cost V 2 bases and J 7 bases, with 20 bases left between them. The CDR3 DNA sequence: TGTGCCAGCAGTTTAAGGGGAGCCGGGATAGGACCTGGCTACACCTTC. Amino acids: CASSLRGAGIGPGYTF.

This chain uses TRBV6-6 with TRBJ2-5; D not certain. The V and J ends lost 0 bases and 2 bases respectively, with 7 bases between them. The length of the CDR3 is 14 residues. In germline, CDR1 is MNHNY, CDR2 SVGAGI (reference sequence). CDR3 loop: CASSYSRRQETQYF. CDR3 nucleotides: TGTGCCAGCAGTTACTCGAGGAGACAAGAGACCCAGTACTTC.

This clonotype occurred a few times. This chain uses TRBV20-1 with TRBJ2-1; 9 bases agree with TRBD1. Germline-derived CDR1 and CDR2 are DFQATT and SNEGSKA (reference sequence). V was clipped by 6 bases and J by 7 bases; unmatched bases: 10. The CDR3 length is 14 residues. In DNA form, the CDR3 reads TGCAGTGCAGCCCCCGGGACAGGGCGGAATGAGCAGTTCTTC. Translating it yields CSAAPGTGRNEQFF.